This TCR beta chain comes out of a study of human CD4 T cells and Enterobacteriaceae. The CDR3 spans 16 residues. CDR1 is SGHDN and CDR2 is FVKESK in the germline V gene. V was pared by 0 bases and J by 1 base, with 2 bases of the junction left unmatched. All CD4+ cells other than CD45RA+CCR7+CD95- naive cells were sorted as memory, over 95% pure. CD4+ T cells and monocytes were enriched with CD4 and CD14 microbeads. Assay used: immunoSEQ multiplex PCR; TCRdb lists only in-frame clones, some missing. The table has around 26,000 clones, approximately 80% seen once. The specimen sequenced was memory CD4+ T cells from blood. The receptor's source is a human donor in good health. The J gene is TRBJ2-3, the V gene TRBV14; 9 bases map to TRBD2. CDR3 bases: TGTGCCAGCAGCCAAGAAGGGACTAGCCGCACAGATACGCAGTATTTT. Its translation is CASSQEGTSRTDTQYF. Based on the CDR3 plus reference TRBV14 and TRBJ2-3, the full variable domain is EAGVTQFPSHSVIEKGQTVTLRCDPISGHDNLYWYRRVMGKEIKFLLHFVKESKQDESGMPNNRFLAERTGGTYSTLKVQPAELEDSGVYFCASSQEGTSRTDTQYFGPGTRLTVL.